The clone carrying this TCR beta chain was seen a single time. TCRdb keeps only in-frame clones here, not all; method: immunoSEQ multiplex PCR. Of some 240,000 clones detected, 82% appear once; the ten largest clones hold approximately 5.6%. This sample is drawn from a study of blood T cell repertoires in COVID-19. V shed 3 bases and J 7 bases; nucleotides not matched to a gene: 24. This CDR3 comprises 21 residues. Germline loops: CDR1 SGDLS, CDR2 YYNGEE. The clonotype was recovered from a woman aged 65 to 85 with COVID-19, enrolled during active disease. The chain joins TRBV9 to TRBJ2-1; 11 bases agree with TRBD2. Sequenced input: peripheral blood. DNA of the CDR3: TGTGCCAGCAGCGCCACCCGCCCGGGACAGAGCACTAGCGGGAGTAAGAATGAGCAGTTCTTC. Protein sequence: CASSATRPGQSTSGSKNEQFF.